Here is one TCR beta chain with its context. The trim removed 0 bases at V and 6 bases at J, leaving 10 bases unmatched. This CDR3 has 17 residues. Per the germline V gene, CDR1 is SGHNT and CDR2 is YYREEE (reference sequence). This sample stems from a study of blood T cell repertoires in COVID-19. The wider study: The study drew acute and convalescent COVID-19 samples from the United States, Italy and Spain. The analysed material was cDNA or gDNA that came from T cells, B-cell-depleted T cells, or PBMCs.

Methods used by the authors: Amplification of reference gene primers provided the estimated nucleated cell counts. Clones were read by immunoSEQ multiplex PCR, and TCRdb kept only the in-frame ones, dropping some. D and trimming come from the DNA, and the V and J calls and clone size come from that table. The sample contains tens of thousands of clones, 80% to 90% of which appear only once. The chain uses TRBV5-4 and TRBJ2-1; 9 nucleotides line up with TRBD1. Sequenced input: peripheral blood. This TCR derives from a man at least 80 years old with acute or convalescent COVID-19. CDR3 sequence (DNA): TGTGCCAGCAGCTTGGTAGCTTGGGACAGGGCGTCCAATGAGCAGTTCTTC. Protein product: CASSLVAWDRASNEQFF. Drawing the rest from reference TRBV5-4 and TRBJ2-1, the complete variable domain is ETGVTQSPTHLIKTRGQQVTLRCSSQSGHNTVSWYQQALGQGPQFIFQYYREEENGRGNFPPRFSGLQFPNYSSELNVNALELDDSALYLCASSLVAWDRASNEQFFGPGTRLTVL.